This TCR beta chain came from a study of blood T cell repertoires in COVID-19. Whole-study context: PBMCs, B-cell-depleted T cells, or T cells were the source of the cDNA or gDNA that made up the material.

The V gene's germline CDR1 is SNHLY and CDR2 FYNNEI. Germline trimming cut 8 bases from V and 6 bases from J; bases unmatched to any gene: 4. CDR3 length: 12 residues. In the original processing: Amplification from reference gene primers served as the basis for estimated nucleated cell counts. Data came from immunoSEQ multiplex PCR; TCRdb stores just in-frame clones and leaves some out. D and trimming were read from the DNA, whereas the V and J calls and clone size are those reported in that table. The sample lists roughly 40,000 clones; approximately 90% were seen once. This clone was counted only a few times.

The chain couples TRBV2 to TRBJ1-2; 9 nucleotides agree with TRBD1. The sample was peripheral blood. This TCR came from a man in his forties or fifties with active COVID-19. CDR3 DNA sequence: TGTGCCAGCGGGACAGGGAGGGATGGCTACACCTTC. This codes for CASGTGRDGYTF. Drawing the rest from reference TRBV2 and TRBJ1-2, the complete variable domain is EPEVTQTPSHQVTQMGQEVILRCVPISNHLYFYWYRQILGQKVEFLVSFYNNEISEKSEIFDDQFSVERPDGSNFTLKIRSTKLEDSAMYFCASGTGRDGYTFGSGTRLTVV.